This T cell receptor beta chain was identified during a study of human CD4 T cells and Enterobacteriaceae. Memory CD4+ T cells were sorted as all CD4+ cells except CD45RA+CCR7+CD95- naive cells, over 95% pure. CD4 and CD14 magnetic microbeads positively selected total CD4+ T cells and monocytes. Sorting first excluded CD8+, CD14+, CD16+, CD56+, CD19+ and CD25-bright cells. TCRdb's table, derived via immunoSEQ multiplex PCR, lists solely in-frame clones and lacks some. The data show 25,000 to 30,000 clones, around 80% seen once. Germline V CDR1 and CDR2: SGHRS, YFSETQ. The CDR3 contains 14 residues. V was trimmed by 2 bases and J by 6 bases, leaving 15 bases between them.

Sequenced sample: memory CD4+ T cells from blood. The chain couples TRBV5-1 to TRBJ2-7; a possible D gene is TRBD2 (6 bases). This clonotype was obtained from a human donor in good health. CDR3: CASSFDPSGSEQYF. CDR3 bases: TGCGCCAGCAGCTTTGACCCGAGCGGGTCCGAGCAGTACTTC.